Detailed here is one T cell receptor beta chain. The sample is drawn from a study of T cell changes during pregnancy in multiple sclerosis. From germline, CDR1 is SGHTA and CDR2 FQGNSA. V lost 4 bases and J 4 bases, leaving 16 bases between the germline ends. The CDR3 has 15 residues. The repertoire was sequenced with immunoSEQ multiplex PCR; TCRdb's copy has only in-frame clones and lacks some. The data contain tens of thousands of clones, 80% to 90% of them seen just once; the ten biggest clones take up approximately 0.76%. Sample: CD4+ T cells from peripheral blood mononuclear cells, taken in the first trimester of pregnancy. The chain joins TRBV7-2 to TRBJ1-1; perhaps TRBD1 as D (6 bases). The receptor's source is a female donor in good health, enrolled as a control in a pregnancy study. The CDR3 here is CASSYSSGGATEAFF. The CDR3 DNA reads as TGTGCCAGCAGCTATTCTTCGGGGGGGGCCACTGAAGCTTTCTTT.